This record looks at one TCR beta chain sequence and its context. The antigen this receptor binds is unknown. Qualities for individual bases were not recorded, and no much larger clone is one base off. This entry belongs to a study of memory CD4+ T cells and cytomegalovirus serostatus (dated by TCRdb to the late 2010s). With respect to the entire study: The cohort included approximately 35 healthy adults from Belgium, of whom 9 were CMV seropositive and some 24 were CMV seronegative. The study sequenced CD4+ memory TCRbeta repertoires of a Belgian cohort with known cytomegalovirus serostatus to replicate a published TCR-based CMV serostatus classifier.

A FACSAria II was used to sort memory CD4+ T cells, defined as single viable CD3+CD4+CD8-CD45RO+ cells. CMV serostatus was determined using a Roche Elecsys assay that detects serum IgG against CMV pp150, pp28, p38 and p52. Once the samples were thawed, total CD4+ T cells were enriched through positive selection using CD4 magnetic microbeads. Samples originated from another study that specifically interrogated the CD4+ T cell memory repertoire. Following standard operating procedures, peripheral blood mononuclear cells were isolated and cryopreserved, while serum was kept at -80 degrees C. CD3-PerCP (BW264/56), CD4-APC (RPA-T4), CD45RO-PE (UCHT1) and CD8-Pacific Orange (3B5) antibodies were used for staining, and non-viable cells were excluded with Sytox blue. The CDR3, cysteine through phenylalanine, is 16 amino acids long. The retained sequence is limited to the CDR3, 48 bases, with the frame set at the first base. CDR1 MNHNS and CDR2 SASEGT are derived from the germline V gene. Relative to germline, V is 2 bases shorter and J is 0 bases shorter, with 11 bases between their ends.

The Quick-DNA Microprep Kit was used to extract genomic DNA from the sorted cells. Amplification of TCRbeta DNA was done with the immunoSEQ hsTCRbeta kit, following the protocol from the manufacturer. TCRbeta libraries were sequenced on an Illumina MiSeq instrument. The original methods were these. Following removal of out-of-frame sequences, around 2,300,000 distinct TCRbeta sequences were retained, with an average of roughly 70,000 per individual. Two values were used to score each individual: the count of 150 to 200 previously reported CMV-associated TCRbeta sequences and the total count of productive distinct TCRbeta sequences. A beta-binomial model was reimplemented in Python, and random forests from scikit-learn, run with default parameters, were trained on data from the US cohort. On the Belgian cohort, classifier performance was reported as the median AUC, along with percentile confidence intervals, across 10,000 bootstrap iterations. TCRdb re-hosts the immuneACCESS table, in-frame sequences only. Its copies lack some clones; in the studies checked, an unresolved V gene accounts for under half of them, and the cause for the rest is not known. The DNA gave D and trimming, while V, J and clone size come from that table. The sample data list 60,000 to 75,000 clones, and around 82% of these were observed just once. The ten most abundant clones make up around 0.58% of the sample.

General conclusions and limits of the study: Among the roughly 160 previously reported CMV-associated TCRbeta sequences, 67 showed up in the CD4+ memory repertoires, with each one found in between one and five individuals. On the Belgian cohort, the classifier based on the original framework reached a median bootstrapped AUC of approximately 0.95, with a 95% CI of 0.76-1.00. The results were read as suggesting that the CMV-associated TCR signature is, for the most part, present in the CD4+ memory repertoire. Unlike the original study, which covered naive and memory CD4+ and CD8+ populations, the Belgian study sequenced only CD4+CD45RO+ memory cells. For CMV serostatus prediction, a median bootstrapped AUC of approximately 0.95 was reached with the original framework, and a median bootstrapped AUC of roughly 0.92 was reached with a US-trained random forest.

This sequence originates from an adult in good health and CMV-seronegative. Some clones in this sample may be carry-over from other donors' samples. Sequencing was carried out using memory CD4+ T cells from blood. Recombination joined TRBV6-1 with TRBJ1-3, with the D gene call left open. The CDR3 region has the sequence CASSESVLSSGNTIYF. The bases read TGTGCCAGCAGTGAAAGTGTGTTGAGCTCTGGAAACACCATATATTTT.